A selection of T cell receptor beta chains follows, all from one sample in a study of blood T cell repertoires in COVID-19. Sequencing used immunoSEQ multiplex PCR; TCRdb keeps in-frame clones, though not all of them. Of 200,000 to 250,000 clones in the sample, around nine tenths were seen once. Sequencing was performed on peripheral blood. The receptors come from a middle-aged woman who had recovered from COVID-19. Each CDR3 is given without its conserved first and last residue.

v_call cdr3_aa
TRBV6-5 ASSSPRDRVGEQY
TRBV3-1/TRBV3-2 ASSPGELVPYEQY
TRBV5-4 ASSTTRGDSLSTGELF
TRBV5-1 ASSLQGQVVKQEQY
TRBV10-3 AISVQGYEQY
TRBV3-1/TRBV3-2 ASSQDPRQGPQRSYGYT
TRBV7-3 ASSLTGGPGELF
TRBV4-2 ASSQDYAGLLLAGGMGEQF
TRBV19 ASRDSPNQPQH
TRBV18 ASSPKTPADNTGELF
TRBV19 ASSIVGQGASTGELF
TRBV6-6 ASSTGLARETQY
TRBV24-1 ATSRTGSYEQY
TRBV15 ATSRVFGQVETEPQH
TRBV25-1 ATREFAYSPLH
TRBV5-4 ASSKGGPTGTEAF
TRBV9 ASSVSTESNQPQH
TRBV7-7 ASSDGTGGNTGELF
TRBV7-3 ASSLNAGTNTGELF
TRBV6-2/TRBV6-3 ASSLLFLRGTEAF
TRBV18 ASSPSTRDRGQTGANVLT
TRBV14 ASSQDWSGNEQF
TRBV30 AWRATGLNTEAF